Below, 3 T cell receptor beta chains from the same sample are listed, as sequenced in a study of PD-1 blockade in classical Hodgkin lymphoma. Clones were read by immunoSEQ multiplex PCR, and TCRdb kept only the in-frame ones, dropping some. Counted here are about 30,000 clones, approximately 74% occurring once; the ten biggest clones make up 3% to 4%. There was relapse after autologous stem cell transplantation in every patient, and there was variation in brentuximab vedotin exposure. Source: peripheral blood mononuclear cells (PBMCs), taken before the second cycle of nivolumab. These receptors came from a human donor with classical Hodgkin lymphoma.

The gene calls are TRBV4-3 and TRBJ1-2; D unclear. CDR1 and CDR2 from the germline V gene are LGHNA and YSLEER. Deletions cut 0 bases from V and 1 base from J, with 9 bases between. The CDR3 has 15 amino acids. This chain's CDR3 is CASSQDQFSNYGYTF. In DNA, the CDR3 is TGCGCCAGCAGCCAAGATCAGTTTAGTAACTATGGCTACACCTTC.

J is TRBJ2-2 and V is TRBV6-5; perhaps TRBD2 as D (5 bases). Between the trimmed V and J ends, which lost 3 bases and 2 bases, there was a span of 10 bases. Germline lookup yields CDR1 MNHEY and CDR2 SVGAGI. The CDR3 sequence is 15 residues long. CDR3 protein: CASSYGSDNTGELFF. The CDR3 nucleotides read TGTGCCAGCAGTTATGGTAGCGATAACACCGGGGAGCTGTTTTTT.

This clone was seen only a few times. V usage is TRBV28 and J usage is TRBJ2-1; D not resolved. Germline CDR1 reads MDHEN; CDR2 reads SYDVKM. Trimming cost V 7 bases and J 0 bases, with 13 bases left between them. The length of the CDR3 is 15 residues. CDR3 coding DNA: TGTGCCAGCAACCCTCGGGCCGGCTCCTACAATGAGCAGTTCTTC. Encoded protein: CASNPRAGSYNEQFF. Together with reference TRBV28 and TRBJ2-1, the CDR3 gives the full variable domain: DVKVTQSSRYLVKRTGEKVFLECVQDMDHENMFWYRQDPGLGLRLIYFSYDVKMKEKGDIPEGYSVSREKKERFSLILESASTNQTSMYLCASNPRAGSYNEQFFGPGTRLTVL.